The entry that follows covers one T cell receptor (beta chain) sequence. Only a few counts were recorded for this clonotype. Its antigen is currently not known. Base qualities were left out, and no much larger clone turns up one base away. Stable Graves' hyperthyroidism was defined as no progression to ophthalmopathy during 18 months of follow-up. Hyperthyroidism patients were aged 18 to 65 years and newly diagnosed, with disease duration of less than 2 months. Any patient with an uncontrolled infection, another autoimmune disease, pregnancy or lactation was excluded. Diagnoses were established on the basis of clinical symptoms, serum thyroxine and TRAb, thyroid ultrasound, and orbital computed tomography. Ficoll-Paque density gradient centrifugation was used to isolate PBMCs from about 9.4 ml of fresh peripheral blood. Total RNA was extracted using Trizol reagent, and RNA quality was assessed on an Agilent 2100 Bioanalyzer.

The source of the sample is a study of T cells in Graves' hyperthyroidism and ophthalmopathy (dated by TCRdb to the late 2010s). Notes on the research overall: Peripheral blood was sampled at the time of initial diagnosis, prior to any treatment. After sampling, hyperthyroidism patients received methimazole starting at 30 mg daily, and ophthalmopathy patients received high-dose intravenous methylprednisolone. A discovery cohort of approximately 97 patients, about 44 with Graves' ophthalmopathy and over 55 with stable Graves' hyperthyroidism, was used to find distinguishing TCR V-J signatures. In more than five Graves' hyperthyroidism patients, the study also compared T-cell repertoires from thyroid tissue with T-cell repertoires from blood. Prospective prediction of ophthalmopathy was tested in an independent validation cohort of 18 hyperthyroidism patients and 15 to 17 patients who later progressed to ophthalmopathy. The paper reports TCR Vbeta CDR3 sequencing of over 130 peripheral blood samples: approximately 41 ophthalmopathy, some 80 hyperthyroidism and 17 progressor patients. The approximately 100 discovery patients were randomly divided into training and test sets at a 7:3 ratio. Paper-wide results and their limitations: During validation, the model predicted progression to ophthalmopathy a median of approximately six months ahead of onset, with around 65% sensitivity and roughly 75% specificity. Most expanded thyroid clonotypes (frequency above 0.001) were also detected in blood, suggesting blood repertoires may reflect thyroid immune responses. Sample size was not statistically predetermined, and blinding of investigators to group allocation was not performed. A model built on a 13 V-J signature distinguished ophthalmopathy from stable hyperthyroidism, reaching 87.88% sensitivity and under 84% specificity in cross-validation and 80%/75% in testing.

Spanning cysteine to phenylalanine, the CDR3 consists of 12 amino acids. Only the CDR3 part of the read is kept: 36 bases, read in frame from the first base. CDR1 and CDR2, looked up from the germline V gene, are SGHTA and FQGNSA. V sheds 1 base and J sheds 10 bases, leaving 9 bases between their ends. The TCR beta CDR3 regions were amplified from RNA transcripts. For the first round of RT-PCR on the TCR CDR3, the HTBI primer set was used together with the Qiagen OneStep RT-PCR kit. A second multiplex PCR round built the libraries, followed by size selection and purification. Sequencing of the libraries was done on an Illumina HiSeq2000 using paired-end 100 bp reads. In the original analysis: Raw data were processed with SOAPnuke, discarding reads with adapters, uncalled bases, mean Phred below 15, or no exact constant-primer or identifier match. High-quality paired reads were merged using COPE v1.2.5, and each unique nucleotide sequence was defined as a clonotype. MiTCR v1.1 was used to align clonotypes to the IMGT TRBV, TRBD and TRBJ reference segments. Analysis was restricted to V-J combinations with a frequency above 0.0001, which covered about 99% of repertoires. The TCS score was defined as F50 (clonal expansion) divided by E x V (chaos), with BLOSUM62-based TCRdist calculated between CDR3 peptides within each V-J. Welch's t-statistics and random forest reduced fewer than 600 V-J features to fewer than 15, which were used in a naive Bayes classifier (R e1071). Using fastp at Q25 and MiXCR, TCRdb reprocessed the public reads and kept productive beta chains. Here each entry gathers all rows of one CDR3 protein and keeps the most common genes and DNA. TCRdb's processing, not the authors' own work, is the source of the V and J calls. In all, the sample holds about 560,000 distinct CDR3 sequences, and over 15% of those were seen once. The top ten constitute approximately 18% of the sample.

This sequence was found in a woman under 30 with Graves' hyperthyroidism. The sample was blood. The chain is made from TRBV7-2 and TRBJ2-3; the D region possibly corresponds to TRBD2 (6 bases align). The nucleotide sequence reads as follows: TGTGCCAGCAGCTTAGGGCGGGGAGCGCAGTATTTT. It codes for CASSLGRGAQYF.